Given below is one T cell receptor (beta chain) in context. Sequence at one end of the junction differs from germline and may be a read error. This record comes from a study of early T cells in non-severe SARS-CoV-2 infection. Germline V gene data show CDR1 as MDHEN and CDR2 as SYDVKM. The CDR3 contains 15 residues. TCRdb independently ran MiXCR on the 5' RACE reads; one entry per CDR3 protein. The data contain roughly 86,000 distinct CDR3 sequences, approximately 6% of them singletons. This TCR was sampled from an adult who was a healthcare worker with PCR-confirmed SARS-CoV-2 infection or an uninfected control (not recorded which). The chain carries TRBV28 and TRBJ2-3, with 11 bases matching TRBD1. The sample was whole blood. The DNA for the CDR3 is TGTGCCAGCAGTCCAGGACAGGGGGCGCAAAATACGCGGTATTTT. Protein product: CASSPGQGAQNTRYF.